This TCR beta chain is drawn from a study of memory CD4+ T cells and cytomegalovirus serostatus. As for the study in general: Donors were healthy Belgian adults, about ten CMV seropositive and roughly 25 seronegative.

The data were produced by immunoSEQ multiplex PCR, yet TCRdb's version contains in-frame clones alone and is incomplete. The sample holds tens of thousands of clones, more than 75% seen once. Single viable CD3+CD4+CD8-CD45RO+ cells were sorted as the memory CD4+ T cells. After thawing, CD4+ T cells were positively selected. Germline V gene data show CDR1 as MDHEN and CDR2 as SYDVKM. The CDR3 is 14 amino acids. After removal of 6 bases from V and 8 bases from J, the junction contained 11 bases not matched to a gene. Sequenced: memory CD4+ T cells from blood. The sequence was collected from an adult in good health and CMV-seronegative. The chain employs TRBV28 and TRBJ2-3; 7 bases are shared with TRBD2. In DNA form, the CDR3 reads TGTGCCAGCAGCACGGGGAGGGTTTGGGGTACGCAGTATTTT. Protein sequence: CASSTGRVWGTQYF.